The 26 T cell receptor beta chains given below trace back to one sample, sequenced in a study of tumor-infiltrating lymphocytes in localized non-small cell lung cancer. TCRdb keeps only in-frame clones here, not all; method: immunoSEQ multiplex PCR. Found here are 4,900 or so clones, 66% of them singletons; the top ten hold 55% to 75%. Sequencing input: lung tumor tissue. Receptors originate from a human donor with non-small cell lung cancer.

Comment on this clone: Other DNA sequences from this sample encode an identical CDR3 as well. The V call is TRBV25-1, the J call TRBJ1-1; a weak D match, TRBD1 (5 bases). The ends were cut back, 6 bases at V and 7 bases at J, with 18 bases in the middle. Germline assignment: CDR1 MGHDK and CDR2 SYGVNS. The CDR3 contains 14 residues. The CDR3 is CASSKRNRGGEAFF. The CDR3 bases are TGTGCCAGCAGCAAAAGGAATAGGGGCGGTGAAGCTTTCTTT.

This clone appeared a few times. The chain uses TRBV27 and TRBJ1-1, with 8 bases that match TRBD1. CDR1 and CDR2 (germline): MNHEY, SMNVEV (reference sequence). CDR3 size: 12 residues. Trimming took 6 bases from V and 6 from J; bases not matched to a gene: 3. CDR3 sequence: CASSGQGPEAFF. CDR3 DNA sequence: TGTGCCAGCAGCGGACAGGGCCCTGAAGCTTTCTTT.

The J gene is TRBJ2-3, the V gene TRBV29-1, with 7 bases aligning to TRBD1. Germline CDR1 reads SQVTM; CDR2 reads ANQGSEA. The ends lost 4 bases at V and 0 bases at J; junction bases unmatched: 7. The CDR3 contains 15 residues. Here the CDR3 DNA reads TGCAGCGTTGTGGGACAGCTCTCTAGCACAGATACGCAGTATTTT. Translating gives CSVVGQLSSTDTQYF.

V gene TRBV5-4 combines with J gene TRBJ1-2; 8 bases are shared with TRBD1. The CDR3 covers 14 residues. V trimming: 7 bases; J trimming: 4 bases; junction bases outside the gene matches: 9. Germline values: CDR1 SGHNT, CDR2 YYREEE (reference sequence). CDR3 sequence reads: CASHNRTGIYGYTF. The CDR3 DNA reads as TGTGCCAGCCACAACAGGACAGGGATCTATGGCTACACCTTC.

A few counts support this clone. V is TRBV5-1 and J is TRBJ2-3; TRBD2 is a possible D gene (6 bases). CDR1 and CDR2 from the germline V gene are SGHRS and YFSETQ. V was shortened by 0 bases and J by 5 bases, with 19 bases between the two germline ends. The CDR3 length is 17 residues. This CDR3 reads CASSLAYRGGGEDTQYF. The CDR3 DNA follows: TGCGCCAGCAGCTTGGCATATCGGGGAGGTGGAGAAGATACGCAGTATTTT.

This clone was seen a few times. The rearrangement links TRBV9 to TRBJ2-1, with a tentative D call TRBD2 (5 bases). The CDR3 covers 15 residues. Looked up from germline, CDR1 is SGDLS and CDR2 is YYNGEE. The V end lost 0 bases, the J end lost 7 bases, and 14 bases lay between the germline ends. The CDR3 DNA follows: TGTGCCAGCAGCGTAGGAGGGCAGACGGGAAATGAGCAGTTCTTC. Protein product: CASSVGGQTGNEQFF.

The gene calls are TRBV6-1 and TRBJ2-7; TRBD2 agrees at 14 bases. This CDR3 contains 14 residues. In germline, CDR1 is MNHNS, CDR2 SASEGT. V dropped 3 bases and J dropped 9; count of bases not matched to a gene: 4. CDR3 nucleotides: TGTGCCAGCAGTGATCCCGGGACTAGCGGGAGGCAGTACGTC. Its protein product is CASSDPGTSGRQYV.

This chain uses TRBV6-5 with TRBJ2-1, with a tentative D call TRBD2 (5 bases). The CDR3 spans 15 residues. The germline CDR1 and CDR2 sequences are MNHEY and SVGAGI. V was cut by 4 bases and J by 9 bases, with 19 bases left in between. The CDR3 nucleotides read TGTGCCAGCAGTTTCGGGCTGGACCTCCGGGGTGAGCAGTTCTTC. Protein product: CASSFGLDLRGEQFF.

The rearrangement links TRBV27 to TRBJ1-2; D not resolved. The CDR3 runs 14 residues. Germline V gene lookup returns CDR1 MNHEY and CDR2 SMNVEV (reference sequence). V was trimmed by 3 bases and J by 4 bases, leaving 12 bases between them. The CDR3 loop reads CASSFAPGPYGYTF. DNA for the CDR3: TGTGCCAGCAGTTTCGCCCCAGGCCCCTATGGCTACACCTTC.

This clone was seen a handful of times. The chain joins TRBV18 to TRBJ2-5; 7 positions match TRBD2. From germline, CDR1 is KGHSH and CDR2 LQKENI. The CDR3 is 12 residues long. Losses at the gene ends were 3 bases for V and 10 bases for J; bases not matched to a gene: 5. CDR3 in amino acids: CASSPLREDQYF. The CDR3 bases are TGTGCCAGCTCACCGCTCCGGGAGGACCAGTACTTC.

The count of this clone is one. CDR3 coding DNA: TGTGCCAGCAGCCCCTCTAGCGGGCCGGGTGAGCAGTTCTTC. Its translation: CASSPSSGPGEQFF. The rearrangement uses TRBV7-2 and TRBJ2-1; 8 bases align to TRBD2. The ends lost 5 bases at V and 9 bases at J; junction bases unmatched: 9. Germline V gene data show CDR1 as SGHTA and CDR2 as FQGNSA. This CDR3 is built from 14 residues.

CDR3 sequence (DNA): TGTGCCATCAGTGAGCAACTAGCGGGCGACACAGATACGCAGTATTTT. This encodes CAISEQLAGDTDTQYF. The chain combines TRBV10-3 with TRBJ2-3; TRBD2 matches at 9 bases. The germline V gene encodes CDR1 ENHRY and CDR2 SYGVKD. V trimming: 2 bases; J trimming: 2 bases; junction bases outside the gene matches: 5. The CDR3 sequence is 16 residues long.

V gene TRBV7-9 combines with J gene TRBJ1-5; 8 positions agree with TRBD1. This CDR3 has 16 amino acids. The junction had 9 bases not matched to a gene; V was cut back by 6 bases and J by 2 bases. CDR1 SEHNR and CDR2 FQNEAQ come from the germline V gene (reference sequence). The CDR3 nucleotides read TGTGCCAGCAGTCCATGGACAGGGATGGGCAATCAGCCCCAGCATTTT. Protein product: CASSPWTGMGNQPQHF.

V is TRBV15 and J is TRBJ1-4; D is unresolved. Germline loops: CDR1 LNHNV, CDR2 YYDKDF (reference sequence). The germline V and J ends were trimmed by 4 bases and 7 bases, with 13 bases remaining between them. The CDR3 sequence is 14 residues long. The CDR3 DNA reads TGTGCCACCAGCATAGGGCGGGGTGGTGAAAAACTGTTTTTT. It codes for CATSIGRGGEKLFF.

This clone was counted a few times. This rearrangement joins TRBV20-1 to TRBJ1-1; D gene uncertain. This CDR3 has 11 amino acids. Germline CDR1 is DFQATT and CDR2 is SNEGSKA (reference sequence). V lost 5 bases, J lost 5 bases, and 9 bases lay in between. The CDR3 is CSAPGETEAFF. Here the CDR3 DNA reads TGCAGTGCTCCCGGGGAGACTGAAGCTTTCTTT.

The V and J genes are TRBV5-1 and TRBJ2-3; 8 bases are shared with TRBD1. CDR1 and CDR2 (germline): SGHRS, YFSETQ. This CDR3 has 15 residues. The V and J ends lost 2 bases and 2 bases, in that order; junction bases with no gene match: 4. The CDR3 region is CASSFRQGTTDTQYF. CDR3 sequence (DNA): TGCGCCAGCAGCTTTAGACAGGGGACCACAGATACGCAGTATTTT.

This clone was seen only a few times. The chain joins TRBV7-2 to TRBJ2-2; 8 nucleotides match TRBD2. The CDR3 has 14 residues. Germline V CDR1 and CDR2: SGHTA, FQGNSA. J gave up 7 bases and V 5 bases, and 6 bases lay outside the gene matches. For the CDR3, the DNA is TGTGCCAGCAGCACAGGACTAGCCGACGGGGAGCTGTTTTTT. Its protein product is CASSTGLADGELFF.

The V gene is TRBV4-1, the J gene TRBJ2-3; a possible D gene is TRBD1 (5 bases). CDR1 and CDR2 (germline): MGHRA, YSYEKL. Between the trimmed V and J ends, which lost 4 bases and 1 base, there was a span of 9 bases. CDR3 length equals 14 residues. The CDR3 nucleotides are TGCGCCAGCAGCCTGGGGCCGGGCACAGATACGCAGTATTTT. Translation gives CASSLGPGTDTQYF.

The V call is TRBV11-2, the J call TRBJ2-3; 9 nucleotides agree with TRBD2. V shed 7 bases and J 4 bases; nucleotides not matched to a gene: 15. This CDR3 spans 17 amino acids. The V gene's germline CDR1 is SGHAT and CDR2 FQNNGV. The DNA for the CDR3 is TGTGCCAGCATTCCTTCGGTTGGCGGGAGGGCTTCAGATACGCAGTATTTT. Encoded protein: CASIPSVGGRASDTQYF.

This clone came up once. Written as DNA, the CDR3 is TGTGCCAGCAGCCAGGCACTAGCGGGAGGCTCGAAGCAGTTCTTC. It specifies CASSQALAGGSKQFF. This chain links TRBV14 with TRBJ2-1, with 12 nucleotides matching TRBD2. There are 15 residues in the CDR3. The V segment lost 3 bases and the J segment 11 bases; nucleotides outside the gene matches: 8. Germline CDR1 SGHDN, CDR2 FVKESK. Full variable domain (remainder filled in from reference TRBV14 and TRBJ2-1): EAGVTQFPSHSVIEKGQTVTLRCDPISGHDNLYWYRRVMGKEIKFLLHFVKESKQDESGMPNNRFLAERTGGTYSTLKVQPAELEDSGVYFCASSQALAGGSKQFFGPGTRLTVL.

The CDR3 DNA follows: TGTGCCAGCAGTGAGAGTGTAAACACCGGGGAGCTGTTTTTT. This encodes CASSESVNTGELFF. The V and J genes are TRBV25-1 and TRBJ2-2; no definite D call. CDR3 size: 14 residues. V shed 3 bases and J shed 2 bases, with 7 bases lying between them. Looked up from germline, CDR1 is MGHDK and CDR2 is SYGVNS.

About this clone itself: Mismatch with germline at one junction end may stem from a read error. The chain couples TRBV5-3 to TRBJ1-5; possibly TRBD1 for D (5 bases). TRBV5-3 belongs to the ORF category, with a function that is uncertain. The CDR3 runs to 14 residues. CDR3: CASSLPGFNQPQHF. The CDR3 DNA reads TGTGCCAGCAGCTTGCCAGGGTTTAATCAGCCCCAGCATTTT.

The chain employs TRBV6-6 and TRBJ2-5; D assignment may be TRBD1 or TRBD2 (5 bases each). The CDR3 covers 13 residues. Germline V gives CDR1 MNHNY, CDR2 SVGAGI (reference sequence). Trimming stripped 2 bases from V and 5 bases from J, with 9 bases between. CDR3: CASSYGGGETQYF. DNA for the CDR3: TGTGCCAGCAGTTACGGGGGTGGGGAGACCCAGTACTTC.

This chain joins TRBV15 and TRBJ2-3, with a possible D match to TRBD2 (6 bases). CDR1 LNHNV and CDR2 YYDKDF come from the germline V gene (reference sequence). Between the trimmed V and J ends, which lost 0 bases and 2 bases, there was a span of 9 bases. This CDR3 comprises 15 residues. Here the CDR3 DNA reads TGTGCCACCAGCAGAGACACGCGGGACACAGATACGCAGTATTTT. The encoded protein is CATSRDTRDTDTQYF. The full variable domain, its missing parts supplied by reference TRBV15 and TRBJ2-3, is DAMVIQNPRYQVTQFGKPVTLSCSQTLNHNVMYWYQQKSSQAPKLLFHYYDKDFNNEADTPDNFQSRRPNTSFCFLDIRSPGLGDTAMYLCATSRDTRDTDTQYFGPGTRLTVL.

The CDR3 loop reads CASSQDGGLSGGTYEQYF. The CDR3 coding sequence is TGCGCCAGCAGCCAAGATGGGGGGTTAAGCGGGGGCACCTACGAGCAGTACTTC. This rearrangement joins TRBV4-3 to TRBJ2-7; 8 bases map to TRBD2. Germline V gene sequence: CDR1 LGHNA, CDR2 YSLEER. This CDR3 has 18 amino acids. J gave up 2 bases and V 0 bases, and 12 bases lay outside the gene matches.

This clone turned up a few times. In nucleotides, the CDR3 is TGTGCTAGTGCCCAGGGTTCTGAAGCTTTCTTT. It translates to CASAQGSEAFF. The chain employs TRBV12-5 and TRBJ1-1; the D gene is possibly TRBD1 (5 bases). The CDR3 length is 11 residues. The V end was cut by 7 bases, the J end by 6 bases, with 9 bases between. Looked up from germline, CDR1 is LGHNT and CDR2 is FRNRAP.